A single TCR beta chain is shown here with its context. The antigen is undetermined. The sample comes from a study of OX40 agonist ivuxolimab in advanced cancers. The CDR3 runs to 13 residues. V lost 0 bases and J lost 1, with 3 bases in between. CDR1 SEHNR and CDR2 FQNEAQ come from the germline V gene (reference sequence). General study findings and limits: Compared with others, partial responders at 0.1-3.0 mg/kg displayed clonal expansion among the lowest.

Generated by immunoSEQ multiplex PCR, the TCRdb table keeps only in-frame clones and is missing some. This repertoire shows 23,000 or so clones, 75% to 85% found once; its top ten account for less than 9%. This chain links TRBV7-9 with TRBJ1-1; D ambiguous. This TCR was recovered from an adult with an advanced solid tumor such as melanoma, head and neck, liver or kidney cancer. The sample here was CD4+ or CD8+ T cells sorted from blood, taken in a trial of the OX40 agonist ivuxolimab. CDR3 nucleotide sequence: TGTGCCAGCAGCTTAGCGCGGAACACTGAAGCTTTCTTT. Protein sequence: CASSLARNTEAFF. Full variable domain (missing parts from reference TRBV7-9 and TRBJ1-1): DTGVSQNPRHKITKRGQNVTFRCDPISEHNRLYWYRQTLGQGPEFLTYFQNEAQLEKSRLLSDRFSAERPKGSFSTLEIQRTEQGDSAMYLCASSLARNTEAFFGQGTRLTVV.